These T cell receptor beta chains were read from a single sample in a study of T cell repertoires in aging, cancer and after chemotherapy. TCRdb passed the multiplex PCR reads through MiXCR, listing each CDR3 protein once. The sample contains some 10,000 distinct CDR3 sequences, 30% of which appear only once. The sample comprised blood. These receptors were collected from a human donor in good health. Each CDR3 is given with its conserved first and last residue. The order of the fields is J gene, V gene, CDR3 protein.

TRBJ1-4 TRBV19 CASRAGTGKIGSEKLFF
TRBJ1-4 TRBV5-5 CASSSPGGFPNEKLFF
TRBJ1-2 TRBV6-4 CASSAVNGNYGYTF
TRBJ2-1 TRBV7-9 CASSSINNEQFF
TRBJ1-3 TRBV6-5 CASSTPGGGNTIYF
TRBJ2-7 TRBV6-1 CASSEEGGQHF
TRBJ2-7 TRBV7-2 CASSLGGASYEQYF
TRBJ2-7 TRBV7-6 CASSSGTEGYEQYF
TRBJ2-7 TRBV20-1 CSARDARGPSYEQYF
TRBJ2-7 TRBV28 CASSPSTGVNEQYF
. TRBV6-5 CASSYALAGVNEQFF
TRBJ1-2 TRBV6-5 CASSYREDTRSGYTF
TRBJ1-4 TRBV12-3/TRBV12-4 CASSPGRNEKLFF
TRBJ2-7 TRBV4-1 CASSQDSGREQYF
TRBJ2-2 TRBV5-4 CASSWPGQGSGELFF
TRBJ2-7 TRBV20-1 CSAFSYEQYF
TRBJ1-1 TRBV12-3/TRBV12-4 CATNPGPLNTEAFF
TRBJ2-1 TRBV7-2 CASSQPIGTSGSTFHEQFF
TRBJ2-1 TRBV30 CACPRRTSAYNEKFF
TRBJ2-2 TRBV4-1 CASSRRTGGNTGELFF
TRBJ1-1 TRBV19 CASSIVTGKMNTEAFF
TRBJ1-6 TRBV6-5 CASIRGTGNSPLHF
TRBJ1-4 TRBV19 CASSALDGYNEKLFF
TRBJ1-1 TRBV5-4 CASSLEKGAAAFF
TRBJ1-6 TRBV12-3/TRBV12-4 CASSLGDRVESGSPLHF
TRBJ1-1 TRBV19 CASGGYLNTEAFF
TRBJ2-5 TRBV6-1 CASRGTSGGETQYF
TRBJ2-6 TRBV12-3/TRBV12-4 CASSLGSAGANVLTF
TRBJ2-2 TRBV27 CASRLSSNTGELFF